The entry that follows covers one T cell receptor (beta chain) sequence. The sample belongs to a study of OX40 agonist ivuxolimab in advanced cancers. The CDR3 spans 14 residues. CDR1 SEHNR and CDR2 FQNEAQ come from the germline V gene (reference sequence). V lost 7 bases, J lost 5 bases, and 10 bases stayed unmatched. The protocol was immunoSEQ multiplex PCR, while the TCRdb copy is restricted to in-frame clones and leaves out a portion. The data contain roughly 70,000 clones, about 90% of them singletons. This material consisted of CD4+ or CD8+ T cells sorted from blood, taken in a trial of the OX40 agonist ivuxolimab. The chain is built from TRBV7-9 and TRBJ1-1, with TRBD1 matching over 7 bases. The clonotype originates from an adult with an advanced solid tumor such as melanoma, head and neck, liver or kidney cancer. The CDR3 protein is CASNFGQGGTEAFF. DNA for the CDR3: TGTGCCAGCAACTTCGGGCAGGGGGGAACTGAAGCTTTCTTT.